This passage covers 2 T cell receptor beta chains from one sample sequenced in a study of CXCR3-negative and CXCR3-positive naive CD8 T cells. Regarding the study as a whole: For CXCR3-positive naive cells, TRB CDR3s were more hydrophobic than those of CXCR3-negative naive cells.

No antigen has been assigned to these receptors. 5' RACE with UMI labels generated the TRB cDNA libraries. TCRdb re-analyzed the 5' RACE reads; it lists each CDR3 protein once, without DNA. This sample lists nearly 110,000 distinct CDR3 sequences; its ten largest clones have more than 0.3%. Material for sequencing was naive CXCR3+ CD8+ T cells from blood. Subset reported: CD45RO-CCR7+CD27+CD95- naive CD8+ T cells expressing CXCR3 (TNR3+). These receptor sequences come from a human donor in good health. Some clones in this sample may be carry-over from other donors' samples.

The chain joins TRBV29-1 to TRBJ2-2; TCRdb's assignment of TRBD2 cannot be checked, as there is no DNA. The CDR3 contains 14 residues. Germline V gene lookup returns CDR1 SQVTM and CDR2 ANQGSEA. The CDR3 region is CSVPLLGRAGELFF.

The chain links TRBV29-1 to TRBJ1-1; checking the TCRdb D call of TRBD1 is not possible without DNA. The V gene's germline CDR1 is SQVTM and CDR2 ANQGSEA. This CDR3 region has 15 residues. The CDR3 sequence: CGVEGRGGGNTEAFF. Full variable domain (rest looked up from reference TRBV29-1 and TRBJ1-1): SAVISQKPSRDICQRGTSLTIQCQVDSQVTMMFWYRQQPGQSLTLIATANQGSEATYESGFVIDKFPISRPNLTFSTLTVSNMSPEDSSIYLCGVEGRGGGNTEAFFGQGTRLTVV.